These 21 T cell receptor beta chains were all obtained from the same sample, sequenced in a study of blood T cell repertoires in COVID-19. The assay was immunoSEQ multiplex PCR, and TCRdb's table has in-frame clones only and misses some. Found here are about 76,000 clones, around 90% of them singletons; the top ten hold under 1.1%. The sample comprised peripheral blood. Every receptor here comes from a woman in her fifties or sixties in a cohort sampled during active COVID-19.

This chain links TRBV29-1 with TRBJ1-1; TRBD1 might be the D (5 bases). V lost 6 bases and J lost 1, with 15 bases in between. Germline lookup yields CDR1 SQVTM and CDR2 ANQGSEA. The CDR3 has 14 residues. The CDR3 reads CSVRRDPQNTEAFF. Written as DNA, the CDR3 is TGCAGCGTAAGGCGGGACCCCCAGAACACTGAAGCTTTCTTT.

This sequence joins TRBV2 and TRBJ2-7; 10 bases fit TRBD1. This CDR3 region has 14 residues. Germline values: CDR1 SNHLY, CDR2 FYNNEI. V lost 4 bases to trimming and J lost 6 bases; unmatched junction nucleotides: 6. CDR3 in amino acids: CASSGGTGDREQYF. CDR3 nucleotide sequence: TGTGCCAGCAGTGGGGGGACAGGGGACCGCGAGCAGTACTTC.

CDR3 coding DNA: TGTGCCAGCAGCTTCGGGACCTACGAGCAGTACTTC. This codes for CASSFGTYEQYF. The gene calls are TRBV5-6 and TRBJ2-7; a possible D gene is TRBD2 (5 bases). This CDR3 has 12 amino acids. Germline V gene lookup returns CDR1 SGHDT and CDR2 YYEEEE. Trimming shortened V by 2 bases and J by 2 bases, and 5 bases separated the two germline ends.

The V call is TRBV7-9, the J call TRBJ1-2; no reliable D call. The V and J ends lost 10 bases and 2 bases respectively, with 11 bases between them. The CDR3 runs 12 residues. Germline-derived CDR1 and CDR2 are SEHNR and FQNEAQ (reference sequence). The CDR3 sequence is CATPGYNYGYTF. The CDR3 nucleotides are TGTGCCACGCCGGGATACAACTATGGCTACACCTTC.

This clone appeared a single time. The gene calls are TRBV11-3 and TRBJ2-1; a possible D gene is TRBD1 (6 bases). The CDR3 sequence is 16 residues long. Trimming took 3 bases from V and 6 from J, leaving 18 bases between them. From germline, CDR1 is SGHNT and CDR2 YENEEA. CDR3 sequence (DNA): TGTGCCAGCAGCTTGGCCTCTCTCGGGACAAGCAATGAGCAGTTCTTC. Translation gives CASSLASLGTSNEQFF.

The CDR3 reads CATILAGNNEQFF. The CDR3 DNA sequence: TGTGCCACGATACTAGCGGGGAACAATGAGCAGTTCTTC. This chain connects TRBV28 to TRBJ2-1; 10 nucleotides match TRBD2. CDR3 length: 13 amino acids. CDR1 is MDHEN, CDR2 SYDVKM, per germline. Losses at the gene ends were 10 bases for V and 5 bases for J; bases not matched to a gene: 5.

J is TRBJ1-2 and V is TRBV28; possibly TRBD1 for D (6 bases). CDR1 is MDHEN, CDR2 SYDVKM, per germline. The CDR3 loop spans 18 amino acids. Trimming took off 3 bases at V and 4 bases at J, with 24 bases between the two ends. The CDR3 nucleotides are TGTGCCAGCAGTTTTCTCCCGGCAGGGGCCGAAACTTTCTATGGCTACACCTTC. This translates into CASSFLPAGAETFYGYTF.

The V and J genes are TRBV29-1 and TRBJ2-7; no clear D. Germline values: CDR1 SQVTM, CDR2 ANQGSEA. This CDR3 is 13 amino acids long. The V gene lost 4 bases and the J gene lost 3 bases, with 13 bases spanning the gap. This CDR3 reads CSVGAASGYEQYF. The CDR3 DNA sequence: TGCAGCGTTGGGGCTGCCTCAGGCTACGAGCAGTACTTC.

V is TRBV7-2 and J is TRBJ2-3, with D possibly being TRBD2 (5 bases). Germline CDR1 reads SGHTA; CDR2 reads FQGNSA. V was pared by 5 bases and J by 4 bases, with 16 bases between. The CDR3 extends over 15 amino acids. CDR3 DNA: TGTGCCAGCAGCGTTAGGTCTAGCCAGGCAGATACGCAGTATTTT. This translates into CASSVRSSQADTQYF.

V usage is TRBV5-1 and J usage is TRBJ1-1; TRBD1 aligns across 12 bases. CDR1 SGHRS and CDR2 YFSETQ come from the germline V gene. J was trimmed by 0 bases and V by 4 bases; bases with no gene match: 7. CDR3 length equals 17 residues. DNA for the CDR3: TGCGCCAGCAGCAGCGGGACAGGGGGCGCGGTGAACACTGAAGCTTTCTTT. Its protein is CASSSGTGGAVNTEAFF.

The gene calls are TRBV11-2 and TRBJ2-7; no firm D call. The CDR3 is made up of 14 amino acids. CDR1 is SGHAT and CDR2 is FQNNGV in the germline V gene. V was pared by 5 bases and J by 4 bases, with 15 bases between. CDR3: CASSPNLIVYEQYF. CDR3 DNA sequence: TGTGCCAGCAGCCCAAATCTAATCGTATACGAGCAGTACTTC.

This chain links TRBV28 with TRBJ2-2; 8 bases fit TRBD1. The CDR3 totals 15 residues. Trimming at V came to 5 bases and at J to 7 bases, leaving 9 bases not matched to a gene. CDR1 and CDR2 (germline): MDHEN, SYDVKM. The CDR3 spells CASSSLDRDIGELFF. In nucleotides, the CDR3 is TGTGCCAGCAGTAGCTTGGACAGGGACATCGGGGAGCTGTTTTTT.

The rearrangement links TRBV7-6 to TRBJ2-2; the D is unclear. V was clipped by 2 bases and J by 0 bases, with 10 bases between them. This CDR3 contains 16 residues. Germline V gene lookup returns CDR1 SGHVS and CDR2 FNYEAQ. The CDR3 loop reads CASSLSPPANTGELFF. The CDR3 DNA sequence: TGTGCCAGCAGCTTAAGCCCGCCTGCGAACACCGGGGAGCTGTTTTTT. Supplemented by reference TRBV7-6 and TRBJ2-2, the full variable domain reads GAGVSQSPRYKVTKRGQDVALRCDPISGHVSLYWYRQALGQGPEFLTYFNYEAQQDKSGLPNDRFSAERPEGSISTLTIQRTEQRDSAMYRCASSLSPPANTGELFFGEGSRLTVL.

The rearrangement joins TRBV6-5 to TRBJ1-1; TRBD1 matches 8 bases. Germline-derived CDR1 and CDR2 are MNHEY and SVGAGI. The CDR3 spans 15 residues. V lost 0 bases, J lost 5 bases, and 5 bases stayed unmatched. The CDR3 nucleotides are TGTGCCAGCAGTTACTCCGACAGGGGTATAACTGAAGCTTTCTTT. Amino acid sequence: CASSYSDRGITEAFF.

This chain connects TRBV28 to TRBJ2-3; 9 positions agree with TRBD1. Germline trimming cut 5 bases from V and 2 bases from J; bases unmatched to any gene: 8. This CDR3 spans 16 amino acids. In germline, CDR1 is MDHEN, CDR2 SYDVKM. The CDR3 spells CASSLYGTGSTDTQYF. Written as DNA, the CDR3 is TGTGCCAGCAGTCTGTACGGGACAGGGTCCACAGATACGCAGTATTTT.

The chain combines TRBV24-1 with TRBJ2-3; 7 bases are shared with TRBD2. The V and J ends lost 1 base and 5 bases, in that order; junction bases with no gene match: 2. CDR3 length: 14 residues. In germline, CDR1 is KGHDR, CDR2 SFDVKD. Written as DNA, the CDR3 is TGTGCCACCAGTGATTTAGCGGGACTAGATACGCAGTATTTT. Translating gives CATSDLAGLDTQYF.

The chain carries TRBV28 and TRBJ2-1; 12 nucleotides line up with TRBD2. CDR1 MDHEN and CDR2 SYDVKM come from the germline V gene. CDR3 length: 16 amino acids. V shed 4 bases, J shed 4 bases, and the junction held 5 bases outside the gene matches. The CDR3 loop is CASSSPTSGGYNEQFF. CDR3 coding DNA: TGTGCCAGCAGTTCCCCGACTAGCGGGGGTTACAATGAGCAGTTCTTC.

The chain has TRBV7-9 and TRBJ2-1; TRBD2 might be the D (5 bases). The germline gives CDR1 SEHNR, CDR2 FQNEAQ (reference sequence). Trimming pared 4 bases from V and 5 bases from J, leaving 12 bases between. The length of the CDR3 is 14 residues. CDR3 nucleotides: TGTGCCAGCAGCTCAAAGAAACTAGACAATGAGCAGTTCTTC. This sequence encodes CASSSKKLDNEQFF.

The CDR3 DNA is TGTGCCAGCAGCCCGAGGGGGCCGGATACCGGGGAGCTGTTTTTT. Protein sequence: CASSPRGPDTGELFF. V is TRBV7-9 and J is TRBJ2-2, with 7 bases aligning to TRBD1. The CDR3 has 15 amino acids. V lost 5 bases and J lost 5; bases outside the gene matches: 8. Germline-derived CDR1 and CDR2 are SEHNR and FQNEAQ (reference sequence).

V usage is TRBV19 and J usage is TRBJ2-1, with a weak D call TRBD2 (5 bases). Germline V gives CDR1 LNHDA, CDR2 SQIVND (reference sequence). This CDR3 spans 12 amino acids. Trimming cost V 2 bases and J 9 bases, with 8 bases left between them. CDR3: CASSITGIEQFF. CDR3 nucleotides: TGTGCCAGTAGTATAACGGGGATTGAGCAGTTCTTC.

The chain couples TRBV14 to TRBJ2-7; 10 bases match TRBD2. Germline-derived CDR1 and CDR2 are SGHDN and FVKESK. This CDR3 has 16 residues. The junction had 6 bases not matched to a gene; V was cut back by 1 base and J by 3 bases. The CDR3 region is CASSQGMSGRVYEQYF. The CDR3, as DNA: TGTGCCAGCAGCCAAGGGATGAGCGGGAGGGTCTACGAGCAGTACTTC.